The 30 T cell receptor beta chains listed next were all sequenced from one sample in a study of PD-1 and CTLA-4 blockade in melanoma. The data were produced by immunoSEQ multiplex PCR, yet TCRdb's version contains in-frame clones alone and is incomplete. Of 8,500 to 13,000 clones in the sample, approximately 85% were seen once. Sample: CD8+ T cells from peripheral blood, taken from a patient given anti-PD-1 treatment. These receptors all come from a human donor with melanoma.

The chain couples TRBV13 to TRBJ2-1; 7 bases are shared with TRBD2. CDR1 is PRHDT and CDR2 is FYEKMQ in the germline V gene (reference sequence). This CDR3 is 13 amino acids long. V lost 5 bases and J lost 2; bases outside the gene matches: 0. The CDR3 nucleotides read TGTGCCAGCAGCGGACTAGCCTACAATGAGCAGTTCTTC. This translates into CASSGLAYNEQFF.

The chain joins TRBV6-5 to TRBJ1-3, with D possibly matching TRBD1 (6 bases). The CDR3 has 14 amino acids. CDR1 is MNHEY and CDR2 is SVGAGI in the germline V gene. V was trimmed by 6 bases and J by 0 bases, leaving 9 bases between them. The CDR3 nucleotides are TGTGCCAGCAGGGACAGCGACTCTGGAAACACCATATATTTT. It is translated as CASRDSDSGNTIYF.

This chain links TRBV7-8 with TRBJ1-1; 10 bases match TRBD1. With 4 bases clipped from V and 4 bases from J, the junction kept 3 bases outside the gene matches. This CDR3 contains 14 residues. Germline assignment: CDR1 SGHVS and CDR2 FQNEAQ. Here the CDR3 reads CASSSRQGATEAFF. Here the CDR3 DNA reads TGTGCCAGCAGCTCACGACAGGGGGCCACTGAAGCTTTCTTT.

This chain uses TRBV11-3 with TRBJ2-6; 7 positions agree with TRBD1. The V gene end was trimmed by 1 base and the J gene end by 0 bases; junction bases not matched to a gene: 12. This CDR3 comprises 20 residues. CDR1 is SGHNT, CDR2 YENEEA, per germline. In DNA, the CDR3 is TGTGCCAGCAGCTTAGGCAGGGACAGCCATACGACCTCTGGGGCCAACGTCCTGACTTTC. It codes for CASSLGRDSHTTSGANVLTF.

The V call is TRBV9, the J call TRBJ1-1, with D unclear. Germline CDR1 and CDR2: SGDLS and YYNGEE. The CDR3 is made up of 15 amino acids. V dropped 1 base and J dropped 6 bases, with 16 bases sitting between them. CDR3 sequence reads: CASSVSSMGSAEAFF. The CDR3 nucleotides read TGTGCCAGCAGCGTATCATCCATGGGGAGCGCTGAAGCTTTCTTT.

The chain combines TRBV29-1 with TRBJ2-1, with D uncertain. V shed 4 bases and J shed 0 bases, with 7 bases lying between them. Germline lookup yields CDR1 SQVTM and CDR2 ANQGSEA. The CDR3 consists of 13 residues. CDR3 in DNA: TGCAGCGTTGTCACGGGCTCCTACAATGAGCAGTTCTTC. Amino acids: CSVVTGSYNEQFF.

This chain joins TRBV24-1 and TRBJ1-2, with D hard to call. V lost 4 bases and J lost 5, with 10 bases in between. This CDR3 spans 13 amino acids. Germline CDR1 and CDR2: KGHDR and SFDVKD. CDR3 region: CATSEGRSYGYTF. The CDR3 DNA reads TGTGCCACCAGTGAGGGCAGGAGTTATGGCTACACCTTC.

The gene calls are TRBV19 and TRBJ1-1; D is possibly TRBD1 (5 bases). Germline V CDR1 and CDR2: LNHDA, SQIVND (reference sequence). V shed 4 bases and J shed 4 bases, with 13 bases lying between them. The CDR3 is 14 residues long. For the CDR3, the DNA is TGTGCCAGTAGTAGGGGACTGGGGACCACTGAAGCTTTCTTT. Translated: CASSRGLGTTEAFF.

J is TRBJ2-7 and V is TRBV25-1; D is ambiguous. The CDR3 sequence is 13 residues long. Deletions cut 3 bases from V and 6 bases from J, with 12 bases between. CDR1 MGHDK and CDR2 SYGVNS come from the germline V gene. CDR3 nucleotides: TGTGCCAGCAGTGAGCTGGGGTCAGGCGAGCAGTACTTC. Translated, it gives CASSELGSGEQYF.

This sequence joins TRBV20-1 and TRBJ2-7; D unresolved. The CDR3 covers 10 residues. The V end was cut by 5 bases, the J end by 5 bases, with 7 bases between. Germline V gene sequence: CDR1 DFQATT, CDR2 SNEGSKA (reference sequence). Here the CDR3 reads CSAGLHEQYF. The CDR3 nucleotides read TGCAGTGCTGGTCTCCACGAGCAGTACTTC.

V and J are TRBV28 and TRBJ1-5; D may be TRBD1 (5 bases). The CDR3 sequence is 15 residues long. Between the trimmed V and J ends, which lost 1 base and 7 bases, there was a span of 14 bases. CDR1 is MDHEN and CDR2 is SYDVKM in the germline V gene. The CDR3 spells CASSLFGADRQPQHF. CDR3 nucleotide sequence: TGTGCCAGCAGTTTATTTGGGGCGGACCGACAGCCCCAGCATTTT.

This chain uses TRBV4-1 with TRBJ2-4, with a tentative D call TRBD2 (6 bases). CDR1 is MGHRA and CDR2 is YSYEKL in the germline V gene. The CDR3 spans 14 residues. Trimming cost V 4 bases and J 7 bases, with 14 bases left between them. CDR3 DNA sequence: TGCGCCAGCAGCCCCGAACCTAGCGAGAACATTCAGTACTTC. It specifies CASSPEPSENIQYF.

The CDR3 loop is CASSRDRPNYGYTF. The CDR3 DNA follows: TGTGCCAGCAGCCGGGACAGGCCTAACTATGGCTACACCTTC. The chain uses TRBV7-2 and TRBJ1-2, with 8 bases lining up with TRBD1. Germline values: CDR1 SGHTA, CDR2 FQGNSA. This CDR3 contains 14 residues. V lost 5 bases and J lost 0; bases outside the gene matches: 2.

The V and J genes are TRBV9 and TRBJ2-3, with D unresolved. This CDR3 has 14 amino acids. Germline V gene data show CDR1 as SGDLS and CDR2 as YYNGEE. Trimming shortened V by 3 bases and J by 5 bases, and 13 bases separated the two germline ends. This CDR3 is CASSGQVAIDTQYF. The CDR3 DNA follows: TGTGCCAGCAGCGGCCAGGTGGCGATAGATACGCAGTATTTT.

Concerning this clone: The CDR3 end shows no conserved phenylalanine or tryptophan, and so a read error is likely. It is unclear where the CDR3 begins or ends on the DNA, so no DNA is shown, and the CDR3 is as TCRdb lists it. The chain has TRBV7-7 and TRBJ2-7; the table's D call, TRBD1, was not checked against the DNA. CDR1 SSHAT and CDR2 FNYEAQ come from the germline V gene (reference sequence). The CDR3 length is 8 residues, termini included. CDR3 in amino acids: CASSSAGL.

The rearrangement links TRBV27 to TRBJ2-5; TRBD2 might be the D (6 bases). Trimming removed 1 base at V and 0 bases at J, with 12 bases between. Per germline, CDR1 MNHEY and CDR2 SMNVEV (reference sequence). The CDR3 is made up of 16 amino acids. The DNA for the CDR3 is TGTGCCAGCAGTTTATTCCCTAGCGATGACCAAGAGACCCAGTACTTC. Its protein product is CASSLFPSDDQETQYF.

This clone was found a few times. The CDR3 DNA follows: TGTGCCAGCAGTTGGAGGACCCCTGCAACTAATGAAAAACTGTTTTTT. Its protein is CASSWRTPATNEKLFF. The chain couples TRBV6-5 to TRBJ1-4; D remains unclear. The CDR3 loop spans 16 amino acids. The germline gives CDR1 MNHEY, CDR2 SVGAGI. V was clipped by 4 bases and J by 0 bases, with 12 bases between them.

The rearrangement uses TRBV5-1 and TRBJ2-7; 7 bases are a match to TRBD1. From germline, CDR1 is SGHRS and CDR2 YFSETQ. V lost 4 bases and J lost 9; bases outside the gene matches: 16. The CDR3 has 15 residues. As DNA, the CDR3 is TGCGCCAGCAGCGATCGACAGGGATTCACACGCGGGCAGTACTTC. It codes for CASSDRQGFTRGQYF.

This clone was observed a single time. The chain recombines TRBV19 with TRBJ1-1; 7 bases line up with TRBD1. Germline CDR1 LNHDA, CDR2 SQIVND (reference sequence). The CDR3 runs 13 residues. The J segment lost 10 bases and the V segment lost 3 bases, leaving 8 bases of the junction unmatched. CDR3 sequence reads: CASSMGGRTGAFF. CDR3 in DNA: TGTGCCAGTAGTATGGGCGGCAGGACAGGAGCTTTCTTT.

CDR3: CAWSPPQRLAEFNNEQFF. The CDR3 region has the DNA TGTGCCTGGAGTCCACCTCAGCGACTAGCGGAGTTTAACAATGAGCAGTTCTTC. The V gene is TRBV30, the J gene TRBJ2-1; 9 positions agree with TRBD2. CDR1 is GTSNPN and CDR2 is SVGIG in the germline V gene (reference sequence). The CDR3 is made up of 18 amino acids. The V segment lost 2 bases and the J segment 5 bases; nucleotides outside the gene matches: 16.

The V and J genes are TRBV6-2 or TRBV6-3 and TRBJ2-7, with 13 bases fitting TRBD2. Germline V gene data show CDR1 as MNHEY and CDR2 as SVGEGT. The CDR3 length is 16 residues. Trimming took 2 bases from V and 2 from J; bases not matched to a gene: 3. The CDR3 region has the DNA TGTGCCAGCAGTTACCCGGGACTAGCGGGGACCTACGAGCAGTACTTC. Translating it yields CASSYPGLAGTYEQYF.

The gene calls are TRBV5-1 and TRBJ1-2; possibly TRBD1 for D (5 bases). The CDR3 contains 15 residues. Germline values: CDR1 SGHRS, CDR2 YFSETQ. The V and J ends lost 4 bases and 3 bases respectively, with 16 bases between them. CDR3 region: CASSPQAGPDYGYTF. Written as DNA, the CDR3 is TGCGCCAGCAGCCCCCAGGCGGGGCCGGACTATGGCTACACCTTC.

The chain uses TRBV15 and TRBJ2-3; TRBD2 is a possible D gene (5 bases). The CDR3 loop spans 12 amino acids. In germline, CDR1 is LNHNV, CDR2 YYDKDF (reference sequence). Trimming took off 1 base at V and 14 bases at J, with 13 bases between the two ends. The CDR3 loop is CATSRGGPPAYF. The CDR3 coding sequence is TGTGCCACCAGCAGAGGCGGGCCGCCGGCGTATTTT.

This sequence joins TRBV6-6 and TRBJ1-1; unclear D gene. The CDR3 covers 12 residues. Germline CDR1 MNHNY, CDR2 SVGAGI (reference sequence). V was trimmed by 0 bases and J by 1 base, leaving 0 bases between them. The CDR3: CASSYSNTEAFF. In DNA form, the CDR3 reads TGTGCCAGCAGTTACTCGAACACTGAAGCTTTCTTT.

The chain is built from TRBV27 and TRBJ2-2, with 7 bases aligning to TRBD2. The CDR3 is made up of 15 amino acids. CDR1 is MNHEY and CDR2 is SMNVEV in the germline V gene (reference sequence). The V and J ends lost 3 bases and 3 bases, in that order; junction bases with no gene match: 4. DNA for the CDR3: TGTGCCAGCAGTTTCGCGGGAGTTGACACCGGGGAGCTGTTTTTT. Protein sequence: CASSFAGVDTGELFF.

The chain uses TRBV7-6 and TRBJ2-1, with TRBD2 identical over 10 bases. Germline V gives CDR1 SGHVS, CDR2 FNYEAQ. The CDR3 runs to 15 residues. V lost 5 bases, J lost 3 bases, and 4 bases stayed unmatched. CDR3 sequence (DNA): TGTGCCAGCAGCACGACTAGCGGGTACTACAATGAGCAGTTCTTC. It codes for CASSTTSGYYNEQFF. Full variable domain (rest looked up from reference TRBV7-6 and TRBJ2-1): GAGVSQSPRYKVTKRGQDVALRCDPISGHVSLYWYRQALGQGPEFLTYFNYEAQQDKSGLPNDRFSAERPEGSISTLTIQRTEQRDSAMYRCASSTTSGYYNEQFFGPGTRLTVL.

This clone occurred once. This chain uses TRBV29-1 with TRBJ2-1; 9 bases line up with TRBD2. This CDR3 is 15 amino acids long. Losses at the gene ends were 6 bases for V and 8 bases for J; bases not matched to a gene: 14. The germline gives CDR1 SQVTM, CDR2 ANQGSEA. This CDR3 reads CSVLWSGRHYDEQFF. The DNA for the CDR3 is TGCAGCGTCCTCTGGAGCGGGAGGCATTATGATGAGCAGTTCTTC.

This chain uses TRBV25-1 with TRBJ1-2, with 8 bases fitting TRBD1. Germline CDR1 is MGHDK and CDR2 is SYGVNS. V was clipped by 1 base and J by 6 bases; unmatched bases: 7. The CDR3 extends over 15 amino acids. In nucleotides, the CDR3 is TGTGCCAGCAGTGAATCCCCGGACAGGGTCGATGGCTACACCTTC. This translates into CASSESPDRVDGYTF.

V and J are TRBV25-1 and TRBJ1-5, with a weak D call TRBD1 (5 bases). The germline V gene has CDR1 MGHDK and CDR2 SYGVNS. The CDR3 runs to 13 residues. The V end lost 3 bases, the J end lost 6 bases, and 9 bases lay between the germline ends. CDR3 nucleotides: TGTGCCAGCAGTGAGGGGGGAAGTCAGCCCCAGCATTTT. Amino acid sequence: CASSEGGSQPQHF.

V is TRBV2 and J is TRBJ2-1, with 7 bases matching TRBD2. Germline loops: CDR1 SNHLY, CDR2 FYNNEI. CDR3 length: 11 residues. V gave up 8 bases and J gave up 8 bases; unmatched junction bases: 3. This chain's CDR3 is CASGTNHEQFF. The CDR3 nucleotides are TGTGCCAGCGGGACTAACCATGAGCAGTTCTTC. The full variable domain, rest sourced from reference TRBV2 and TRBJ2-1, is EPEVTQTPSHQVTQMGQEVILRCVPISNHLYFYWYRQILGQKVEFLVSFYNNEISEKSEIFDDQFSVERPDGSNFTLKIRSTKLEDSAMYFCASGTNHEQFFGPGTRLTVL.